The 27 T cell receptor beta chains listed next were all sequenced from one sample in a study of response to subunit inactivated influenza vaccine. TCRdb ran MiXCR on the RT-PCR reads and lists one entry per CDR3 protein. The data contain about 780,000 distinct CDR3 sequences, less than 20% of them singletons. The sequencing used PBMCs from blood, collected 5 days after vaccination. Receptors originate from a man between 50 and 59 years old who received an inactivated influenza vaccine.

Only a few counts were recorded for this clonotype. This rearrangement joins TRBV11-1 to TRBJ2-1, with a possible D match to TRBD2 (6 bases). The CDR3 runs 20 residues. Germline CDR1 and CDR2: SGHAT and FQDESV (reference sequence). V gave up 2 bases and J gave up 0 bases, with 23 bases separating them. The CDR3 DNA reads TGTGCCAGCAGCTTAAGGTCGGGGGAAGGGACGCGGAGCTCCTACAATGAGCAGTTCTTC. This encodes CASSLRSGEGTRSSYNEQFF.

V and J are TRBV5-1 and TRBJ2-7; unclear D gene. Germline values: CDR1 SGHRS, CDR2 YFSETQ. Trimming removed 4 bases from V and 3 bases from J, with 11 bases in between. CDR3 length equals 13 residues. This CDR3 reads CASSESDLYEQYF. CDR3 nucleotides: TGCGCCAGCAGCGAGTCGGACCTCTACGAGCAGTACTTC. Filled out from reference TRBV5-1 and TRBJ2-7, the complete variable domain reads KAGVTQTPRYLIKTRGQQVTLSCSPISGHRSVSWYQQTPGQGLQFLFEYFSETQRNKGNFPGRFSGRQFSNSRSEMNVSTLELGDSALYLCASSESDLYEQYFGPGTRLTVT.

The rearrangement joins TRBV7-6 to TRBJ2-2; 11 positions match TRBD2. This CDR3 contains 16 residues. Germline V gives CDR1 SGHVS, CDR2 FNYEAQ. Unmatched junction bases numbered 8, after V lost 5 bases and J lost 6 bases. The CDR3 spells CASSKQTSGVPGELFF. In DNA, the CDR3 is TGTGCCAGCAGCAAACAGACTAGCGGGGTCCCCGGGGAGCTGTTTTTT.

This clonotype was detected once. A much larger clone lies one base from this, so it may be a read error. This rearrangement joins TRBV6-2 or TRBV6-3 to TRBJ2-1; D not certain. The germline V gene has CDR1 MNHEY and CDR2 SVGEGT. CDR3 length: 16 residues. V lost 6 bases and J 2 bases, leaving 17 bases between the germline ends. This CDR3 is CASRITRPWPYNEQFF. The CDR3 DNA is TGTGCCAGCAGAATAACCCGGCCCTGGCCCTACAATGAGCAGTTCTTC.

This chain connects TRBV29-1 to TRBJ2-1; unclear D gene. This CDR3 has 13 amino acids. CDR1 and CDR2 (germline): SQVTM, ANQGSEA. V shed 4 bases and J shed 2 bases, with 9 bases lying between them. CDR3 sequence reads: CSVGKVPYNEQFF. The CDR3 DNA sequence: TGCAGCGTTGGCAAGGTCCCCTACAATGAGCAGTTCTTC.

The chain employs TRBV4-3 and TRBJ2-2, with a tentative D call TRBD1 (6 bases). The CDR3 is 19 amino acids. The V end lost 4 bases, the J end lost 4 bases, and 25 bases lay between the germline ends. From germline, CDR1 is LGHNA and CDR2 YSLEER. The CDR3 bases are TGCGCCAGCAGCCCGTTTTCCTGGGACCCAGGGGTCTTCACCGGGGAGCTGTTTTTT. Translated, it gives CASSPFSWDPGVFTGELFF.

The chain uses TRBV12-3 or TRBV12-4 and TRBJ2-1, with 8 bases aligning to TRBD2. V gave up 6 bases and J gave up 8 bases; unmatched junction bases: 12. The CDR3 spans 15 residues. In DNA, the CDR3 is TGTGCCAGCAGCCTGAGGCTAGCGGGTTTAGATGAGCAGTTCTTC. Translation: CASSLRLAGLDEQFF.

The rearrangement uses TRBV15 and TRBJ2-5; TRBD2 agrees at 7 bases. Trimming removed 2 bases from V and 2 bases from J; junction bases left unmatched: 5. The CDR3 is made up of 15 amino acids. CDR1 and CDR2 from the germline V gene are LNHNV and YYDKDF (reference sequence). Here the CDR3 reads CATSRYLADQETQYF. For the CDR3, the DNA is TGTGCCACCAGCAGATACCTAGCGGATCAAGAGACCCAGTACTTC.

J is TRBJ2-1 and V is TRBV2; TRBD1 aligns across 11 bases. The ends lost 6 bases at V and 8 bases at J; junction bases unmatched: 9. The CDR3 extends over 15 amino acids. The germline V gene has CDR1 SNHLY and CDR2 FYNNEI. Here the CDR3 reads CASRTGTGGRHEQFF. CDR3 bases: TGTGCCAGCAGAACCGGGACAGGGGGTAGGCATGAGCAGTTCTTC. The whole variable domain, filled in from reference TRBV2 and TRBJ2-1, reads EPEVTQTPSHQVTQMGQEVILRCVPISNHLYFYWYRQILGQKVEFLVSFYNNEISEKSEIFDDQFSVERPDGSNFTLKIRSTKLEDSAMYFCASRTGTGGRHEQFFGPGTRLTVL.

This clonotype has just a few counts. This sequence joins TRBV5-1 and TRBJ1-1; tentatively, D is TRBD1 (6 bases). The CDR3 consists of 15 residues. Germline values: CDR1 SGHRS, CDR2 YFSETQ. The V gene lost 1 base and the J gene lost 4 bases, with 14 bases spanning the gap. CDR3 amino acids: CASSLISRGFTEAFF. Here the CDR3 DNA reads TGCGCCAGCAGCTTGATATCCAGGGGTTTCACTGAAGCTTTCTTT.

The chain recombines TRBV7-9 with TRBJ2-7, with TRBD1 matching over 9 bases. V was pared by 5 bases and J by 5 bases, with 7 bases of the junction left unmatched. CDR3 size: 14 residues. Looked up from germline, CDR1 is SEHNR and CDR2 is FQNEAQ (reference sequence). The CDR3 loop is CASSSRDRANEQYF. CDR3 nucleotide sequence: TGTGCCAGCAGCAGTCGGGACAGGGCAAACGAGCAGTACTTC.

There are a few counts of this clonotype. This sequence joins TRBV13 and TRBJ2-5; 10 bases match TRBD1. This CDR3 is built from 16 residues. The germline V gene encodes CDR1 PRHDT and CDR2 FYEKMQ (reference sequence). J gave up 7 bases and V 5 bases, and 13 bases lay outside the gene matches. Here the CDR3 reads CASSPPTGTGDLTQYF. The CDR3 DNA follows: TGTGCCAGCAGCCCTCCCACCGGGACAGGGGACTTGACCCAGTACTTC.

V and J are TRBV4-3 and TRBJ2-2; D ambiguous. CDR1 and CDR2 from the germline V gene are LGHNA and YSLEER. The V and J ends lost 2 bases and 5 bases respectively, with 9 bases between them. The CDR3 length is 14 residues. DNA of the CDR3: TGCGCCAGCAGCCAACTGAGTCAGACCGGGGAGCTGTTTTTT. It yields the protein CASSQLSQTGELFF.

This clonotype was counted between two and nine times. In DNA, the CDR3 is TGTGCCAGCAGTTCCCGGTTGGGCAGGGGGGGTGAAAAACTGTTTTTT. This translates into CASSSRLGRGGEKLFF. The V gene is TRBV12-3 or TRBV12-4, the J gene TRBJ1-4, with TRBD1 matching over 7 bases. The CDR3 runs to 16 residues. The trim removed 4 bases at V and 7 bases at J, leaving 12 bases unmatched.

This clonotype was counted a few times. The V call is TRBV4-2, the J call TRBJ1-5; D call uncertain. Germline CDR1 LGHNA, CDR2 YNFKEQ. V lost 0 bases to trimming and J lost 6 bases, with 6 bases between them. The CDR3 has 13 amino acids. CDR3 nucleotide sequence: TGTGCCAGCAGCCAAGATGACGGTCAGCCCCAGCATTTT. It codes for CASSQDDGQPQHF.

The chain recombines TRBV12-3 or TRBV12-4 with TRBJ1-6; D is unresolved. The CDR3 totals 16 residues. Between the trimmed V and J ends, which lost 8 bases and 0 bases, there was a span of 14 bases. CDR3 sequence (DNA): TGTGCCAGCCGTACCACAGAGAGCTCCTATAATTCACCCCTCCACTTT. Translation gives CASRTTESSYNSPLHF.

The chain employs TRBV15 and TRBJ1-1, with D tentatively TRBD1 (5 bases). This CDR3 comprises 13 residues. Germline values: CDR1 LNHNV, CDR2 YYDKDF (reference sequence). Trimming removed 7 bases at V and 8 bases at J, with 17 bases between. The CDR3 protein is CATTKAGSAEAFF. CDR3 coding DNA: TGTGCCACCACCAAAGCAGGGTCAGCGGAAGCTTTCTTT.

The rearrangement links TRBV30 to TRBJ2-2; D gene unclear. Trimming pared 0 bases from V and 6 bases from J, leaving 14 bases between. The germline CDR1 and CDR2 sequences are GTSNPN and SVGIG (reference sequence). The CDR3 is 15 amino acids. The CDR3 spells CAWSVSVTFSGELFF. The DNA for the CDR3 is TGTGCCTGGAGTGTATCGGTCACCTTCTCCGGGGAGCTGTTTTTT.

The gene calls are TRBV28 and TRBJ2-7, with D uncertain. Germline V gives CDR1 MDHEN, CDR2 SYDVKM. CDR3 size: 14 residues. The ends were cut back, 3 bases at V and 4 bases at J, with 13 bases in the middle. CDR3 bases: TGTGCCAGCAGTTTGCGCCGGGCCAGATACGAGCAGTACTTC. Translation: CASSLRRARYEQYF.

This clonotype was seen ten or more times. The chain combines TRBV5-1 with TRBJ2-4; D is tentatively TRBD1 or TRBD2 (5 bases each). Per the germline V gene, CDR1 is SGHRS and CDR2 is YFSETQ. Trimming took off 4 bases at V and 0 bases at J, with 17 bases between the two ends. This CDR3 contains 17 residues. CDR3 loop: CASSHVGTALAKNIQYF. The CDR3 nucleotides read TGCGCCAGCAGCCATGTCGGGACGGCCCTAGCCAAAAACATTCAGTACTTC.

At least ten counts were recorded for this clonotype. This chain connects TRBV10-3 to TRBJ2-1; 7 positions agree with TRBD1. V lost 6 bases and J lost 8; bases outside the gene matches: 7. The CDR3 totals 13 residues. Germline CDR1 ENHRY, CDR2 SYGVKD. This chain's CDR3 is CAISQEQGYEQFF. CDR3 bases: TGTGCCATCAGCCAGGAACAGGGGTATGAGCAGTTCTTC.

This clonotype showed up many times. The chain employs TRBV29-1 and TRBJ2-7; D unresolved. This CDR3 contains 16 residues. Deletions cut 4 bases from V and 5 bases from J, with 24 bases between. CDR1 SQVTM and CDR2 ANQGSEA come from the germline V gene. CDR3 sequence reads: CSVGEGMGRFLDEQYF. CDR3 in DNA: TGCAGCGTTGGAGAAGGCATGGGCAGGTTCTTGGACGAGCAGTACTTC.

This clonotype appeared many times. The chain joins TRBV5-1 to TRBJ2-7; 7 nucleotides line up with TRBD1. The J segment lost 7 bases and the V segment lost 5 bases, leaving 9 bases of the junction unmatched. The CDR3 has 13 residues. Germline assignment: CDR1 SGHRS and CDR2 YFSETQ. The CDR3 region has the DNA TGCGCCAGCAGGTTAATAGGGACAGATGAGCAGTACTTC. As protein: CASRLIGTDEQYF.

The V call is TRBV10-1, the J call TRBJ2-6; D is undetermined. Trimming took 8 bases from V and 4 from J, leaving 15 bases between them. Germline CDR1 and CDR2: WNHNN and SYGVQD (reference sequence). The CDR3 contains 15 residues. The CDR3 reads CASPPLSAGANVLTF. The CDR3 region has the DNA TGCGCCAGCCCACCATTGAGTGCCGGGGCCAACGTCCTGACTTTC.

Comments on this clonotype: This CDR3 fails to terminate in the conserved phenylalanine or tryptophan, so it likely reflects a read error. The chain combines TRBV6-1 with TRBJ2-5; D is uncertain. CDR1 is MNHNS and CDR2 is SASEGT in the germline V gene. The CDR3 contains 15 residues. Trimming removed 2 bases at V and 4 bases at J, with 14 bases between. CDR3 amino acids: CASSEIRSSPETQYY. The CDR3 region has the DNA TGTGCCAGCAGTGAAATTCGCAGCTCTCCAGAGACCCAGTACTAC.

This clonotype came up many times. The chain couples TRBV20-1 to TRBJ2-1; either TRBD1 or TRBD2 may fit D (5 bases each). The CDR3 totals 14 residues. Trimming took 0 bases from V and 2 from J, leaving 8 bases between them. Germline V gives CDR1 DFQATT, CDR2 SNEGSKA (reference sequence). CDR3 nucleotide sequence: TGCAGTGCTAGAGAAGGGGACCCCTACAATGAGCAGTTCTTC. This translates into CSAREGDPYNEQFF.

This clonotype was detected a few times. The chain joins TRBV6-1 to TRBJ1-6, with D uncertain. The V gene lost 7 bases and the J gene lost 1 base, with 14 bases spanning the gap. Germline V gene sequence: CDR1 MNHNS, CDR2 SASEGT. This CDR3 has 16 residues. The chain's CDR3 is CASTTNLASYNSPLHF. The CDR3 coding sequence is TGTGCCAGCACCACCAACCTTGCTTCCTATAATTCACCCCTCCACTTT.